A selection of T cell receptor beta chains follows, all from one sample in a study of blood T cell repertoires in COVID-19. Produced via immunoSEQ multiplex PCR; TCRdb's table is partial and in-frame only. This sample has under 70,000 clones; 80% to 90% occur once, and the top ten carry 6% to 6.5%. The sequencing input was peripheral blood. Source of these receptors: an older woman with COVID-19, enrolled during active disease. Each CDR3 is given with its conserved first and last residue. The D gene is left open where the match is weak. Where a row states a size, it is once, few, many or the class of an expanded clone; other rows omit it.

j_call,d_call,v_call,clone_size,cdr3_aa,cdr3_nt
TRBJ1-2,TRBD1,TRBV19,NA,CASSRLQGAGGYTF,TGTGCCAGTAGCCGGCTACAGGGGGCCGGAGGCTACACCTTC
TRBJ1-1,NA,TRBV7-9,once,CASSVLGGRAEAFF,TGTGCCAGCAGCGTCTTGGGGGGAAGGGCTGAAGCTTTCTTT
TRBJ1-5,NA,TRBV7-6,NA,CASSLEQGDNSNQPQHF,TGTGCCAGCAGCTTAGAACAGGGAGACAATAGCAATCAGCCCCAGCATTTT
TRBJ2-7,NA,TRBV7-9,NA,CASSLHNHLYEQYF,TGTGCCAGCAGCTTACACAATCACCTCTACGAGCAGTACTTC
TRBJ1-1,TRBD1,TRBV28,NA,CASSFSGGGTEAFF,TGTGCCAGCAGTTTTTCAGGGGGTGGCACTGAAGCTTTCTTT
TRBJ2-1,TRBD1,TRBV7-6,NA,CASSFGQGVGVLRGQFF,TGTGCCAGCAGCTTCGGACAGGGGGTCGGGGTACTCCGCGGGCAGTTCTTC
TRBJ2-7,NA,TRBV11-3,NA,CASSFHATTVF,TGTGCCAGCAGCTTCCACGCGACTACCGTCTTC
TRBJ2-4,TRBD1,TRBV28,NA,CASSWNRGAKNIQYF,TGTGCCAGCAGTTGGAACAGGGGAGCCAAAAACATTCAGTACTTC
TRBJ2-3,NA,TRBV5-6,NA,CASSLERSTSTDTQYF,TGTGCCAGCAGCCTCGAGCGGAGCACTAGCACAGATACGCAGTATTTT
TRBJ1-5,NA,TRBV30,NA,CAWSYGRSNQPQHF,TGTGCCTGGAGTTATGGTAGATCCAATCAGCCCCAGCATTTT
TRBJ2-7,NA,TRBV6-1,NA,CASSEVLDYEQYF,TGTGCCAGCAGTGAAGTTCTAGATTACGAGCAGTACTTC
TRBJ2-7,TRBD1,TRBV5-4,NA,CASSLTGQSYEQYF,TGTGCCAGCAGCTTAACGGGACAGAGCTACGAGCAGTACTTC
TRBJ2-2,NA,TRBV25-1,NA,CASSEWGLNTGELFF,TGTGCCAGCAGTGAATGGGGACTCAACACCGGGGAGCTGTTTTTT
TRBJ2-1,NA,TRBV5-1,NA,CASSYGVNEQFF,TGCGCCAGCAGCTACGGGGTCAATGAGCAGTTCTTC
TRBJ1-4,TRBD1,TRBV11-2,NA,CASSPQGTTNEKLFF,TGTGCCAGCAGCCCACAGGGGACAACTAATGAAAAACTGTTTTTT
TRBJ2-7,NA,TRBV12-3/TRBV12-4,NA,CASSPTGYEQYF,TGTGCCAGCAGTCCCACGGGATACGAGCAGTACTTC
TRBJ1-4,NA,TRBV5-1,NA,CASSLAGNEKLFF,TGCGCCAGCAGCTTAGCGGGTAATGAAAAACTGTTTTTT
TRBJ2-5,TRBD2,TRBV29-1,NA,CSVGGLAGEFGETQYF,TGCAGCGTTGGAGGACTAGCGGGAGAGTTTGGAGAGACCCAGTACTTC
TRBJ1-2,TRBD1,TRBV19,NA,CATWTGYVYGYTF,TGTGCCACTTGGACAGGGTACGTCTATGGCTACACCTTC
TRBJ2-3,TRBD2,TRBV2,once,CASGTSGREGTQYF,TGTGCCAGTGGGACTAGCGGGAGGGAAGGTACGCAGTATTTT
TRBJ2-1,NA,TRBV10-3,NA,CAISEARTNNEQFF,TGTGCCATCAGTGAGGCTCGGACAAACAATGAGCAGTTCTTC
TRBJ1-1,NA,TRBV18,NA,CASSPRQENTEAFF,TGTGCCAGCTCACCGCGACAGGAAAACACTGAAGCTTTCTTT
TRBJ2-2,NA,TRBV7-3,NA,CASSPLYNTGELFF,TGTGCCAGCAGCCCCCTATACAACACCGGGGAGCTGTTTTTT
TRBJ1-6,NA,TRBV30,NA,CAGTGTSHNSPLHF,TGTGCCGGCACCGGGACATCGCATAATTCACCCCTCCACTTT
TRBJ1-5,TRBD1,TRBV6-2/TRBV6-3,NA,CASSYSGTQGGQPQHF,TGTGCCAGCAGTTACTCGGGAACTCAGGGGGGCCAGCCCCAGCATTTT
TRBJ2-2,NA,TRBV30,NA,CAWSVRGREYTGELFF,TGTGCCTGGAGTGTTAGGGGGAGGGAATACACCGGGGAGCTGTTTTTT
TRBJ2-7,NA,TRBV20-1,once,CSASVAGSPLFGEQYF,TGCAGTGCTAGTGTTGCGGGATCTCCCCTCTTCGGCGAGCAGTACTTC
TRBJ2-7,TRBD1,TRBV7-9,NA,CASSLGDRGSQYF,TGTGCCAGCAGCTTAGGGGACAGGGGGTCGCAGTACTTC
TRBJ1-1,NA,TRBV11-2,NA,CASSPPDKQNTEAFF,TGTGCCAGCAGCCCTCCGGACAAACAGAACACTGAAGCTTTCTTT
TRBJ2-2,NA,TRBV18,NA,CASSPWTTNTGELFF,TGTGCCAGCTCCCCTTGGACAACCAACACCGGGGAGCTGTTTTTT
TRBJ2-7,NA,TRBV6-5,NA,CAIEQLKPYEQYF,TGTGCCATCGAACAACTAAAACCCTACGAGCAGTACTTC
TRBJ2-1,TRBD2,TRBV12-3/TRBV12-4,NA,CAATGTNHNEQFF,TGTGCCGCGACCGGGACTAACCACAATGAGCAGTTCTTC
TRBJ2-5,NA,TRBV3-1/TRBV3-2,NA,CASSLRTAQETQYF,TGTGCCAGCAGCCTACGGACAGCCCAAGAGACCCAGTACTTC
TRBJ1-5,NA,TRBV27,NA,CASSERRNQPQHF,TGTGCCAGCAGCGAGAGAAGAAATCAGCCCCAGCATTTT
TRBJ2-1,TRBD1,TRBV28,NA,CASSPGTGLVNEQFF,TGTGCCAGCAGTCCCGGGACAGGGTTGGTCAATGAGCAGTTCTTC
TRBJ2-7,NA,TRBV7-8,NA,CASSYSMGGPYEQYF,TGTGCCAGCAGCTACTCGATGGGGGGGCCCTACGAGCAGTACTTC
TRBJ1-4,NA,TRBV25-1,NA,CASSPDSRTNEKLFF,TGTGCCAGCAGTCCCGACTCTCGAACTAATGAAAAACTGTTTTTT
TRBJ2-3,TRBD2,TRBV28,NA,CASSWTSGSGDTQYF,TGTGCCAGCAGTTGGACTAGCGGGAGTGGAGATACGCAGTATTTT
TRBJ1-6,NA,TRBV19,NA,CASRKQGSPLHF,TGTGCCAGTAGAAAACAGGGTTCACCCCTCCACTTT
TRBJ2-1,TRBD1,TRBV24-1,once,CATSDLGTEDNEQFF,TGTGCCACCAGTGATTTGGGGACAGAGGACAATGAGCAGTTCTTC
TRBJ2-7,TRBD1,TRBV12-3/TRBV12-4,once,CASSRQGTYEQYF,TGTGCCAGCAGCCGACAGGGCACCTACGAGCAGTACTTC
TRBJ1-1,NA,TRBV28,NA,CASRLWGGAGTEAFF,TGTGCCAGCAGATTATGGGGGGGGGCAGGAACTGAAGCTTTCTTT
TRBJ2-7,TRBD2,TRBV28,NA,CASSLWSLAGSYEQYF,TGTGCCAGCAGTTTATGGTCACTAGCGGGATCCTACGAGCAGTACTTC
TRBJ1-4,NA,TRBV28,NA,CASSVGASRLFF,TGTGCCAGCAGTGTGGGGGCGTCCAGGCTGTTTTTT
TRBJ1-6,NA,TRBV6-6,NA,CASSRRSGLSNSPLHF,TGTGCCAGCAGTCGAAGGTCGGGACTGAGTAATTCACCCCTCCACTTT
TRBJ1-5,TRBD1,TRBV28,once,CASSLVGGQTFQPQHF,TGTGCCAGCAGTTTGGTGGGGGGACAGACTTTTCAGCCCCAGCATTTT